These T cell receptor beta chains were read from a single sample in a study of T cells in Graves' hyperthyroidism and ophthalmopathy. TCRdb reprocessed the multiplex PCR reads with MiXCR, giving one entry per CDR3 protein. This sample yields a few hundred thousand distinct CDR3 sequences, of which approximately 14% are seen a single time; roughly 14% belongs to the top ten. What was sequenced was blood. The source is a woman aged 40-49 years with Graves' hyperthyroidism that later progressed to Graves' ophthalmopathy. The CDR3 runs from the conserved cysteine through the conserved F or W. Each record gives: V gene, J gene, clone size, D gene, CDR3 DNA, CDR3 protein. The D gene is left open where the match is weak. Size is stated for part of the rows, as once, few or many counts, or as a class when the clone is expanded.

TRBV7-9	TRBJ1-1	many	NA	TGTGCCAGCAGCTTACCCGACAGCCTTGAAGCTTTCTTT	CASSLPDSLEAFF
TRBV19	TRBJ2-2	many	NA	TGTGCCAGTAGTTTGGGGGAGCCCACCGGGGAGCTGTTTTTT	CASSLGEPTGELFF
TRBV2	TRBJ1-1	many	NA	TGTGCCAGCAGTGTCTACCCTCCAGGACAGATGATGAACACTGAAGCTTTCTTT	CASSVYPPGQMMNTEAFF
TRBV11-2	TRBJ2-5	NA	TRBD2	TGTGCTAGCAGCGTGGTACCGGGAGGAGAGACCCGGTACTTC	CASSVVPGGETRYF
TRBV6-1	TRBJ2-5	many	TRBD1	TGTGCCAGCAGAAGACAGGGTACCGGGCAGACCCAGTACTTC	CASRRQGTGQTQYF
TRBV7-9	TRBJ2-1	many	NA	TGTGCCAGCAGCCATGCAGGGAACAATGAGCAGTTCTTC	CASSHAGNNEQFF
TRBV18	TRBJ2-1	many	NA	TGTGCCAGCTCACCCCTGAATTCCCTCTACAATGAGCAGTTCTTC	CASSPLNSLYNEQFF
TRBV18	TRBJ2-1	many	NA	TGTGCCAGCTCTGTTGTTAGGGAGGTCACTACCTACAATGAGCAGTTCTTC	CASSVVREVTTYNEQFF
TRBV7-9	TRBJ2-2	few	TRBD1	TGTGCCAGCAGCTATGGGACAGGGGGAACCGGGGAGCTGTTTTTT	CASSYGTGGTGELFF
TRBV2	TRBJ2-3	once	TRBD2	TGTGCCAGCAGTGAAGTTAGCGGGAGAACAGATACGCAGTATTTT	CASSEVSGRTDTQYF
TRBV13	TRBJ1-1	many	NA	TGTGCCAGCAGCCCCAACGGGGGGGGTGAAGCTTTCTTT	CASSPNGGGEAFF
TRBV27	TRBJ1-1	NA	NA	TGTGCCAGCAGTTTATCGATGGGGGGCAGAGCTGAAGCTTTCTTT	CASSLSMGGRAEAFF
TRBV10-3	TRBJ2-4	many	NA	TGTGCCATCAGTGAGTCTGGACTAATAGAGTCCAAAAACATTCAGTACTTC	CAISESGLIESKNIQYF
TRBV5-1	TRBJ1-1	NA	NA	TGCGCCAGCAGCTTGTGGAGGGGGGGATTGAACACTGAAGCTTTCTTT	CASSLWRGGLNTEAFF
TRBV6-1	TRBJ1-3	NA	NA	TGTGCCAGCACCTTTATTAATTCTGGAAACACCATATATTTT	CASTFINSGNTIYF